This entry lists 9 T cell receptor beta chains sequenced from one sample in a study of metastatic and nonmetastatic thyroid tumors. TCRdb re-called clones from the PCR reads using MiXCR. The sample has more than 20,000 clones; roughly 9.7% are singletons. All patients were treatment-naive before thyroid surgery. Sequencing used blood. The receptors derive from a female donor with papillary thyroid cancer or a benign thyroid nodule (not recorded which). Some clones in this sample may be carry-over from other donors' samples.

This clone was counted at least ten times. The genes are TRBV2 and TRBJ1-2, with D unresolved. The germline V gene has CDR1 SNHLY and CDR2 FYNNEI. This CDR3 contains 17 residues. V gave up 6 bases and J gave up 0 bases, with 20 bases separating them. The CDR3 coding sequence is TGTGCCAGCAGCCCCCCCGCGGTGATAGGGCCTAACTATGGCTACACCTTC. Translated: CASSPPAVIGPNYGYTF.

V is TRBV20-1 and J is TRBJ1-6, with D possibly matching TRBD1 (5 bases). V was trimmed by 6 bases and J by 6 bases, leaving 12 bases between them. Germline-derived CDR1 and CDR2 are DFQATT and SNEGSKA (reference sequence). The CDR3 contains 13 residues. CDR3 sequence reads: CSALQDTNSPLHF. The CDR3 region has the DNA TGCAGTGCCCTACAGGATACTAATTCACCCCTCCACTTT.

Note on this clone: With a much larger clone just one base away, this may be a read error. J is TRBJ1-2 and V is TRBV7-9; 8 nucleotides agree with TRBD1. The length of the CDR3 is 15 residues. Germline lookup yields CDR1 SEHNR and CDR2 FQNEAQ (reference sequence). Unmatched junction bases numbered 13, after V lost 3 bases and J lost 10 bases. DNA for the CDR3: TGTGCCAGCAGCTTGGCAGGGGGCGAACCGGATGTCTACACCTTC. Its translation: CASSLAGGEPDVYTF. The variable domain in full, with the rest retrieved from reference TRBV7-9 and TRBJ1-2, is DTGVSQNPRHKITKRGQNVTFRCDPISEHNRLYWYRQTLGQGPEFLTYFQNEAQLEKSRLLSDRFSAERPKGSFSTLEIQRTEQGDSAMYLCASSLAGGEPDVYTFGSGTRLTVV.

This clone is categorized as medium-sized. J is TRBJ2-7 and V is TRBV6-5, with 9 positions matching TRBD2. CDR1 MNHEY and CDR2 SVGAGI come from the germline V gene. CDR3 size: 14 residues. With V trimmed by 2 bases and J by 3 bases, 2 bases remained unmatched. The CDR3 sequence is CASSYIAGDYEQYF. The CDR3 nucleotides read TGTGCCAGCAGTTACATAGCGGGAGACTACGAGCAGTACTTC.

As concerns this clone: Other DNA sequences within the sample encode an identical CDR3. This chain connects TRBV6-1 to TRBJ2-7; TRBD2 might be the D (6 bases). The CDR3 covers 16 residues. With 6 bases removed from V and 0 bases from J, the gap between germline ends came to 18 bases. The germline gives CDR1 MNHNS, CDR2 SASEGT. The CDR3 DNA is TGTGCCAGCAGCCCGATTAGCGGTGGTGCCTCCTACGAGCAGTACTTC. Protein: CASSPISGGASYEQYF.

The chain couples TRBV27 to TRBJ2-1; the D gene is possibly TRBD1 (5 bases). This CDR3 has 16 residues. Trimming removed 6 bases at V and 1 base at J, with 16 bases between. Germline values: CDR1 MNHEY, CDR2 SMNVEV (reference sequence). As DNA, the CDR3 is TGTGCCAGCAGCACCGGAATGACAGATTCCTACAATGAGCAGTTCTTC. Its translation: CASSTGMTDSYNEQFF.

Note on this clone: This may be a read error, as it is one base from a much larger clone. This CDR3 is also generated by other DNA sequences in the sample. This sequence joins TRBV24-1 and TRBJ2-5; the D is unclear. Germline-derived CDR1 and CDR2 are KGHDR and SFDVKD. The CDR3 spans 14 residues. CDR3 loop: CATSDSVIQETQYF. DNA of the CDR3: TGTGCAACCAGTGATTCGGTCATCCAAGAGACCCAGTACTTC.

Comments on this clone: This could be a read error, since a much larger clone is one nucleotide away. This sample also contains other DNA sequences that code for the same CDR3. The genes are TRBV7-8 and TRBJ2-2; TRBD2 is a possible D gene (6 bases). The CDR3 consists of 15 residues. The V gene's germline CDR1 is SGHVS and CDR2 FQNEAQ. V was cut by 4 bases and J by 5 bases, with 14 bases left in between. CDR3 coding DNA: TGTGCCAGCAGCTCTACCCCGCTAGCGACCGGGGAGCTGTTTTTT. Translation: CASSSTPLATGELFF. The variable domain in full, completed from reference TRBV7-8 and TRBJ2-2, reads GAGVSQSPRYKVAKRGQDVALRCDPISGHVSLFWYQQALGQGPEFLTYFQNEAQLDKSGLPSDRFFAERPEGSVSTLKIQRTQQEDSAVYLCASSSTPLATGELFFGEGSRLTVL.

Ten or more counts support this clone. The gene calls are TRBV5-6 and TRBJ1-1; the D is unclear. Looked up from germline, CDR1 is SGHDT and CDR2 is YYEEEE. V lost 4 bases and J lost 7, with 14 bases in between. The CDR3 consists of 13 residues. CDR3 residues: CASSLGHPLEAFF. The CDR3 DNA follows: TGTGCCAGCAGCCTCGGCCACCCCCTTGAAGCTTTCTTT. The full variable domain, rest sourced from reference TRBV5-6 and TRBJ1-1, is DAGVTQSPTHLIKTRGQQVTLRCSPKSGHDTVSWYQQALGQGPQFIFQYYEEEERQRGNFPDRFSGHQFPNYSSELNVNALLLGDSALYLCASSLGHPLEAFFGQGTRLTVV.